The clone carrying this TCR beta chain was seen just once. Measured with immunoSEQ multiplex PCR; TCRdb has only the in-frame clones, and not every one. This sample has hundreds of thousands of clones, with more than 95% found just once. The sample is drawn from a study of shared clonotypes between healthy human individuals. From germline, CDR1 is SGHNT and CDR2 YYREEE (reference sequence). V was clipped by 7 bases and J by 4 bases, with 8 bases between them. The CDR3 runs to 12 residues. The specimen was naive CD4+ T cells sorted from blood. Subset meaning: CD45RA+ positively selected. The rearrangement joins TRBV5-4 to TRBJ2-2; D remains unclear. This sequence originates from a woman in her 30s in good health. The CDR3 spells CASSPLTGELFF. For the CDR3, the DNA is TGTGCCAGCTCCCCTCTCACCGGGGAGCTGTTTTTT.